Listed below are T cell receptor beta chains from one sample, sequenced in a study of T cell changes during pregnancy in multiple sclerosis. Measured with immunoSEQ multiplex PCR; TCRdb has only the in-frame clones, and not every one. The sample lists under 70,000 clones, 90% to 95% occurring once. This sample comprised peripheral blood, obtained in the third trimester of pregnancy. Receptors were obtained from a female donor in good health, enrolled as a control in a pregnancy study. Each CDR3 is given with its conserved first and last residue. The D gene is left open where the match is weak. Clone size is shown for a subset of rows, as once, few, many or a class of expanded clone.

TRBV4-2,.,.,TRBJ1-1,CASSQVGAGNTEAFF,TGTGCCAGCAGCCAAGTAGGGGCAGGGAACACTGAAGCTTTCTTT
TRBV6-5,TRBD1,.,TRBJ2-7,CASRLGQGQEEQYF,TGTGCCAGCAGACTGGGACAGGGACAAGAAGAGCAGTACTTC
TRBV19,.,.,TRBJ2-5,CASTPGEWGETQYF,TGTGCCAGTACCCCCGGGGAGTGGGGAGAGACCCAGTACTTC
TRBV6-6,.,.,TRBJ1-1,CASTLQGNTEAFF,TGTGCCAGCACCTTACAGGGGAACACTGAAGCTTTCTTT
TRBV10-1,TRBD1,.,TRBJ1-4,CASSRDRDEKLFF,TGCGCCAGCAGCCGGGACAGGGACGAAAAACTGTTTTTT
TRBV19,.,.,TRBJ1-5,CAAGLGYEPQHF,TGTGCCGCGGGCTTGGGGTATGAGCCCCAGCATTTT
TRBV5-4,TRBD1,.,TRBJ1-2,CASSWDSGYGYTF,TGTGCCAGCAGTTGGGACAGCGGTTATGGCTACACCTTC
TRBV7-9,.,.,TRBJ1-5,CASSLAGFNQPQHF,TGTGCCAGCAGCTTAGCCGGGTTCAATCAGCCCCAGCATTTT
TRBV2,.,.,TRBJ2-5,CAGSGTSETQYF,TGTGCCGGTTCAGGGACTTCGGAGACCCAGTACTTC
TRBV2,.,.,TRBJ1-2,CASSYSFQGNYGYTF,TGTGCCAGCAGTTACTCTTTCCAGGGAAACTATGGCTACACCTTC
TRBV4-2,.,.,TRBJ2-5,CASSQDLTGRVETQYF,TGTGCCAGCAGCCAAGATCTGACCGGGAGAGTAGAGACCCAGTACTTC
TRBV6-6,.,.,TRBJ1-3,CASSYTQGYGNTIYF,TGTGCCAGCAGTTACACCCAGGGGTATGGAAACACCATATATTTT
TRBV7-9,.,.,TRBJ1-4,CASSSHSSATNEKLFF,TGTGCCAGCAGCTCCCACAGCAGTGCAACTAATGAAAAACTGTTTTTT
TRBV13,.,.,TRBJ2-7,CASRQQGYEQYF,TGTGCCAGCCGCCAACAGGGCTACGAGCAGTACTTC
TRBV7-9,.,few,TRBJ2-2,CASSPQGGELFF,TGTGCCAGCAGCCCCCAGGGTGGGGAGCTGTTTTTT
TRBV28,TRBD2,.,TRBJ2-2,CASSFMLGGSPNTGELFF,TGTGCCAGCAGTTTTATGTTGGGGGGGAGCCCGAACACCGGGGAGCTGTTTTTT
TRBV19,TRBD2,.,TRBJ2-7,CASSMGSGPTYEQYF,TGTGCCAGTAGTATGGGTAGCGGGCCAACCTACGAGCAGTACTTC
TRBV6-1,.,once,TRBJ1-6,CASSENHGQISPLHF,TGTGCCAGCAGTGAAAACCACGGACAGATTTCACCCCTCCACTTT
TRBV25-1,TRBD2,few,TRBJ2-5,CASSERGPTGETQYF,TGTGCCAGCAGCGAGCGGGGGCCAACGGGAGAGACCCAGTACTTC
TRBV7-9,.,.,TRBJ1-2,CASSLGIDRDGYTF,TGTGCCAGCAGCTTAGGTATTGACCGGGATGGCTACACCTTC
TRBV1,.,once,TRBJ2-2,CTSSPLEAGGPWNTGELFF,TGCACCAGCAGCCCCTTGGAAGCGGGGGGGCCTTGGAACACCGGGGAGCTGTTTTTT
TRBV2,TRBD2,.,TRBJ2-7,CTSRTSVSYEQYF,TGTACTTCGAGGACTAGCGTATCCTACGAGCAGTACTTC
TRBV5-1,TRBD1,once,TRBJ1-6,CASSYRQGTNSPLHF,TGCGCCAGCAGCTACCGACAGGGAACAAATTCACCCCTCCACTTT
TRBV10-3,.,.,TRBJ1-2,CAISESSGEGIAYGYTF,TGTGCCATCAGTGAGTCGTCCGGGGAAGGGATTGCCTATGGCTACACCTTC
TRBV5-1,TRBD1,.,TRBJ1-4,CASSLGTGGEKLFF,TGCGCCAGCAGCCTTGGGACAGGAGGGGAAAAACTGTTTTTT
TRBV4-1,.,.,TRBJ2-5,CASSQDGEETQYF,TGCGCCAGCAGCCAAGACGGTGAAGAGACCCAGTACTTC
TRBV30,TRBD1,.,TRBJ2-5,CAWQIGQGARETQYF,TGTGCCTGGCAGATAGGACAGGGGGCAAGGGAGACCCAGTACTTC
TRBV27,TRBD1,once,TRBJ1-1,CASSFQGGTEAFF,TGTGCCAGCAGTTTTCAGGGGGGCACTGAAGCTTTCTTT
TRBV2,.,.,TRBJ2-5,CASSDRSETQYF,TGTGCCAGCAGTGATCGTAGTGAGACCCAGTACTTC
TRBV5-4,.,.,TRBJ1-1,CASRTAVMNTEAFF,TGTGCCAGCAGAACGGCGGTCATGAACACTGAAGCTTTCTTT
TRBV10-3,.,.,TRBJ2-7,CAISAFRVPPYEQYF,TGTGCCATCAGTGCGTTCAGGGTACCTCCCTACGAGCAGTACTTC
TRBV5-6,TRBD1,.,TRBJ1-1,CASSYPGQGAGTEAFF,TGTGCCAGCAGCTACCCGGGACAGGGGGCTGGGACTGAAGCTTTCTTT
TRBV15,TRBD1,.,TRBJ2-7,CATSTVGTDYEQYF,TGTGCCACCAGCACGGTTGGGACAGACTACGAGCAGTACTTC
TRBV19,TRBD1,.,TRBJ1-1,CASSVTGAGTEAFF,TGTGCCAGTAGCGTGACAGGGGCCGGCACTGAAGCTTTCTTT
TRBV19,TRBD1,.,TRBJ2-3,CAKEGGDREHTDTQYF,TGTGCCAAAGAGGGGGGGGACAGGGAACACACAGATACGCAGTATTTT
TRBV10-3,.,few,TRBJ1-1,CAISTRGGTEAFF,TGTGCCATCAGTACAAGGGGGGGGACTGAAGCTTTCTTT
TRBV27,TRBD1,.,TRBJ1-5,CASSLTGGNQPQHF,TGTGCCAGCAGTCTTACAGGGGGCAATCAGCCCCAGCATTTT
TRBV5-1,TRBD2,once,TRBJ2-2,CASSLARGGSGAGELFF,TGCGCCAGCAGCTTGGCCCGGGGGGGCAGCGGTGCCGGGGAGCTGTTTTTT
TRBV29-1,.,.,TRBJ1-2,CSVAFQGYAGYTF,TGCAGCGTTGCTTTCCAGGGCTATGCTGGCTACACCTTC
TRBV5-4,.,.,TRBJ1-1,CASSLRDLNTEAFF,TGTGCCAGCAGCTTGCGAGATTTGAACACTGAAGCTTTCTTT
TRBV27,.,once,TRBJ2-1,CASSLSSSGYNEQFF,TGTGCCAGCAGTTTATCGAGCTCAGGCTACAATGAGCAGTTCTTC
TRBV5-1,.,.,TRBJ2-5,CASSWGDFQETQYF,TGCGCCAGCAGCTGGGGGGACTTTCAAGAGACCCAGTACTTC
TRBV9,.,.,TRBJ1-3,CASSGGTGVGNTIYF,TGTGCCAGCAGCGGCGGTACAGGAGTTGGAAACACCATATATTTT
TRBV7-6,TRBD2,.,TRBJ2-3,CASSSRTSGRGLTDTQYF,TGTGCCAGCAGCTCTCGGACTAGCGGGAGAGGCCTCACAGATACGCAGTATTTT
TRBV6-4,TRBD2,.,TRBJ2-1,CASSLTSGSHNEQFF,TGTGCCAGCAGTTTGACTAGCGGGAGCCACAATGAGCAGTTCTTC
TRBV27,.,few,TRBJ2-7,CAGPRGQFMSYEQYF,TGTGCCGGACCAAGAGGACAATTCATGTCGTACGAGCAGTACTTC
TRBV6-5,TRBD2,.,TRBJ2-7,CASSYSVAGNYEQYF,TGTGCCAGCAGTTACTCGGTAGCGGGGAACTACGAGCAGTACTTC
TRBV11-2,.,.,TRBJ1-2,CASSPTWSYGYTF,TGTGCCAGCAGCCCCACATGGTCCTATGGCTACACCTTC
TRBV27,TRBD1,.,TRBJ1-2,CASSGTGDGYTF,TGTGCCAGCAGCGGGACAGGGGATGGCTACACCTTC